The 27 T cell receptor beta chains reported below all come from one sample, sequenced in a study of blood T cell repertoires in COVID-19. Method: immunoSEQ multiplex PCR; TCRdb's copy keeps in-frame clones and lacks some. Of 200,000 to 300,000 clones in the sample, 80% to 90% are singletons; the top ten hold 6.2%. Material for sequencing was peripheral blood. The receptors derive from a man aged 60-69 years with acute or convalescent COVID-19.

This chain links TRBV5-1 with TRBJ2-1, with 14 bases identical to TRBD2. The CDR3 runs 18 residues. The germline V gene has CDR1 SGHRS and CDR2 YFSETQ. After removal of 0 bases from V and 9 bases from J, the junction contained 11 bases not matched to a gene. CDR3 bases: TGCGCCAGCAGCTTGGGACTAGCGGGAGGGCCGTCCTCGTCTGAGCAGTTCTTC. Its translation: CASSLGLAGGPSSSEQFF.

This CDR3 reads CASSSEGGRRSYEQYF. The DNA of the CDR3 is TGCGCCAGCAGCTCCGAGGGTGGCAGGCGCTCCTACGAGCAGTACTTC. The V and J genes are TRBV5-1 and TRBJ2-7, with D possibly TRBD2 on 5 matching bases. From germline, CDR1 is SGHRS and CDR2 YFSETQ. Between the trimmed V and J ends, which lost 3 bases and 0 bases, there was a span of 16 bases. CDR3 length equals 16 residues. Full variable domain (missing parts from reference TRBV5-1 and TRBJ2-7): KAGVTQTPRYLIKTRGQQVTLSCSPISGHRSVSWYQQTPGQGLQFLFEYFSETQRNKGNFPGRFSGRQFSNSRSEMNVSTLELGDSALYLCASSSEGGRRSYEQYFGPGTRLTVT.

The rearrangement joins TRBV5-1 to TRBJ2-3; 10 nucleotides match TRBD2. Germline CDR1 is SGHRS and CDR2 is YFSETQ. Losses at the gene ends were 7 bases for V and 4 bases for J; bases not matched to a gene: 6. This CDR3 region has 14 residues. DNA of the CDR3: TGCGCCAGCCAAACTAGCGGGAATGCAGATACGCAGTATTTT. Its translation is CASQTSGNADTQYF.

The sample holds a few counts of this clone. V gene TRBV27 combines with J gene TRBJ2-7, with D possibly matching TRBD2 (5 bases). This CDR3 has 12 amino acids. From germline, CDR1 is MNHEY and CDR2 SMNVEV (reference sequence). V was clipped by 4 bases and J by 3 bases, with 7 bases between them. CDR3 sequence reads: CASSSADYEQYF. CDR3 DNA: TGTGCCAGCAGTTCAGCGGACTACGAGCAGTACTTC.

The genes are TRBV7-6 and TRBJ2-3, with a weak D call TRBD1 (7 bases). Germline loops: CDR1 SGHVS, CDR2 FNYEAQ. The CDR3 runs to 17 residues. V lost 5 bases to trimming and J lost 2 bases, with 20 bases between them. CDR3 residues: CASSPTSGGPTTDTQYF. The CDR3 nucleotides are TGTGCCAGCAGCCCAACCTCAGGGGGGCCCACCACAGATACGCAGTATTTT.

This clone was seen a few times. CDR3 DNA: TGCGCCAGCAGTCATCGAAGCGGGAGGATCGGCTACGAGCAGTACTTC. The encoded protein is CASSHRSGRIGYEQYF. The chain recombines TRBV5-1 with TRBJ2-7; 9 nucleotides line up with TRBD2. J gave up 3 bases and V 5 bases, and 12 bases lay outside the gene matches. CDR1 and CDR2 (germline): SGHRS, YFSETQ. This CDR3 comprises 16 residues.

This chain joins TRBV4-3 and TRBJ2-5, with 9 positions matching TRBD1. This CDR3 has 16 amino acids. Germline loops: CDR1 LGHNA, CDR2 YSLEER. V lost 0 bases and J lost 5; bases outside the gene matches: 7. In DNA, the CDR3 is TGCGCCAGCAGCCAAGATACGGGACAGGGATGGGAGACCCAGTACTTC. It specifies CASSQDTGQGWETQYF.

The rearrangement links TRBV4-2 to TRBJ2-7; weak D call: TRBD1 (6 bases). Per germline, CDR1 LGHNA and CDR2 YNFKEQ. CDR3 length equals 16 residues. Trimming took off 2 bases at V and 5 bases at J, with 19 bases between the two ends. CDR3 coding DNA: TGTGCCAGCAGCCAAAATGGAGCAGGGGCTGTGGACGAGCAGTACTTC. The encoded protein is CASSQNGAGAVDEQYF.

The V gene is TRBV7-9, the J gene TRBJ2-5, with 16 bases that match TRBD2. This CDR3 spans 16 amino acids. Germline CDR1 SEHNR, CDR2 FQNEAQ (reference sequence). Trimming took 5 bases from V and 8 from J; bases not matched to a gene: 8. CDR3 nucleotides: TGTGCCAGCAGCCCCCCCGGGACTAGCGGGGGGGAAACCCAGTACTTC. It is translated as CASSPPGTSGGETQYF.

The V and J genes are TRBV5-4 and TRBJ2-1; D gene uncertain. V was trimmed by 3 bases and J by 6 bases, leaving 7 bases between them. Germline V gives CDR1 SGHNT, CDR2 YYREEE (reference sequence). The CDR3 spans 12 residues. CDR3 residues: CASSYSSNEQFF. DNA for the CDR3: TGTGCCAGCAGCTATTCGAGCAATGAGCAGTTCTTC. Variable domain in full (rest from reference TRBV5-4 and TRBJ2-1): ETGVTQSPTHLIKTRGQQVTLRCSSQSGHNTVSWYQQALGQGPQFIFQYYREEENGRGNFPPRFSGLQFPNYSSELNVNALELDDSALYLCASSYSSNEQFFGPGTRLTVL.

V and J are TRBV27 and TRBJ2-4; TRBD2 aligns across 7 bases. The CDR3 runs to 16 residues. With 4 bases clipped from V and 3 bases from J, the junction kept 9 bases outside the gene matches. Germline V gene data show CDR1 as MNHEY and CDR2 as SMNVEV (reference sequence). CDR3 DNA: TGTGCCAGCAGTTCCGAGCGGGACGAGGGCAAAAACATTCAGTACTTC. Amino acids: CASSSERDEGKNIQYF.

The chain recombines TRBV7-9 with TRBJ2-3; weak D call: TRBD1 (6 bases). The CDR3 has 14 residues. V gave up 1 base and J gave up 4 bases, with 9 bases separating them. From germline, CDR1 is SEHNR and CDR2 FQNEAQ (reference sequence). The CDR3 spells CASSLEPGADTQYF. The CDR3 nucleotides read TGTGCCAGCAGCTTAGAGCCAGGGGCAGATACGCAGTATTTT. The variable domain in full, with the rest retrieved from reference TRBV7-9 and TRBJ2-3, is DTGVSQNPRHKITKRGQNVTFRCDPISEHNRLYWYRQTLGQGPEFLTYFQNEAQLEKSRLLSDRFSAERPKGSFSTLEIQRTEQGDSAMYLCASSLEPGADTQYFGPGTRLTVL.

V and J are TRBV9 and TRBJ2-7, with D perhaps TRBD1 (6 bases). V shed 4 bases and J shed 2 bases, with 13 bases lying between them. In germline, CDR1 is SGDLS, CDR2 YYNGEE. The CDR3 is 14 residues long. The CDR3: CASSPADSTYEQYF. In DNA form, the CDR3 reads TGTGCCAGCAGCCCCGCGGACAGCACCTACGAGCAGTACTTC.

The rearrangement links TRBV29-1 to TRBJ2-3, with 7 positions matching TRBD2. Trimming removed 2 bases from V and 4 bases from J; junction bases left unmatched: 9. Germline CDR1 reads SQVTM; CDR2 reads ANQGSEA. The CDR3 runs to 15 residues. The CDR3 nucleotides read TGCAGCGTTGAAAGGGGCGGGAGTGGGTCAGATACGCAGTATTTT. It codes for CSVERGGSGSDTQYF.

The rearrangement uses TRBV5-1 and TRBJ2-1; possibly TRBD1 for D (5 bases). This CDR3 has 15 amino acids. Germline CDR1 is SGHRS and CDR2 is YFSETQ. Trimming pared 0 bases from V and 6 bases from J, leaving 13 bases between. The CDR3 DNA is TGCGCCAGCAGCTTGGCGACAGCCCCTGGCAATGAGCAGTTCTTC. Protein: CASSLATAPGNEQFF.

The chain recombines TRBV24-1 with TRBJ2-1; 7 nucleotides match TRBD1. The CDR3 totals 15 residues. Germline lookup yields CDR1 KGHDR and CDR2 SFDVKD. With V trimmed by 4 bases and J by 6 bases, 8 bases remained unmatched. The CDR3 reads CATSDPIYRGNEQFF. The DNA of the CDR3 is TGTGCCACCAGTGACCCTATCTACAGGGGCAATGAGCAGTTCTTC.

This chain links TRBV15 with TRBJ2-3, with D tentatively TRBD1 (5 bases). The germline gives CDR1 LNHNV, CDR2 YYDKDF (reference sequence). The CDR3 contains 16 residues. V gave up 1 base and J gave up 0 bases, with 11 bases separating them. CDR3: CATSRGQIRSTDTQYF. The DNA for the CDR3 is TGTGCCACCAGCAGAGGACAGATTCGCAGCACAGATACGCAGTATTTT. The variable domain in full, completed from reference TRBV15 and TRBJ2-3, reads DAMVIQNPRYQVTQFGKPVTLSCSQTLNHNVMYWYQQKSSQAPKLLFHYYDKDFNNEADTPDNFQSRRPNTSFCFLDIRSPGLGDTAMYLCATSRGQIRSTDTQYFGPGTRLTVL.

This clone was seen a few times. CDR3 region: CASSRDSGANTGELFF. The CDR3 bases are TGTGCCAGCAGTAGAGATAGCGGGGCGAACACCGGGGAGCTGTTTTTT. The gene calls are TRBV9 and TRBJ2-2, with 8 positions matching TRBD2. Germline V CDR1 and CDR2: SGDLS, YYNGEE. J was trimmed by 0 bases and V by 5 bases; bases with no gene match: 6. This CDR3 region has 16 residues.

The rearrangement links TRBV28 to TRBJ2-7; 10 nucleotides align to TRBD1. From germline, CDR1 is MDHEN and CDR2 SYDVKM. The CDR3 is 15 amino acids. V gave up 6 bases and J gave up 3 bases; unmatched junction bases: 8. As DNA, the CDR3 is TGTGCCAGCAGACCCCCCGGACAGGGGGTCTACGAGCAGTACTTC. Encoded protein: CASRPPGQGVYEQYF. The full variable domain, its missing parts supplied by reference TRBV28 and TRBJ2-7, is DVKVTQSSRYLVKRTGEKVFLECVQDMDHENMFWYRQDPGLGLRLIYFSYDVKMKEKGDIPEGYSVSREKKERFSLILESASTNQTSMYLCASRPPGQGVYEQYFGPGTRLTVT.

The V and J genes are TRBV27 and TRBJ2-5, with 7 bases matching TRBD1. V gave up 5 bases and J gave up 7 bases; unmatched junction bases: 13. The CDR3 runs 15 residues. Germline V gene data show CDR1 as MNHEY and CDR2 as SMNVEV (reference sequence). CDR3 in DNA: TGTGCCAGCAGTCACGGGACAGCACCTAAGGCGACCCAGTACTTC. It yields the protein CASSHGTAPKATQYF.

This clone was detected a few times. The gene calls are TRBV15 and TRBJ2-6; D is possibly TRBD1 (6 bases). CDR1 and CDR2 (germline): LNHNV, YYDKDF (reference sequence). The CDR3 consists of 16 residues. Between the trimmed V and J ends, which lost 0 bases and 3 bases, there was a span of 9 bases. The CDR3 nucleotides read TGTGCCACCAGCAGAGAAAGGACAGTTGGGGCCAACGTCCTGACTTTC. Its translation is CATSRERTVGANVLTF.

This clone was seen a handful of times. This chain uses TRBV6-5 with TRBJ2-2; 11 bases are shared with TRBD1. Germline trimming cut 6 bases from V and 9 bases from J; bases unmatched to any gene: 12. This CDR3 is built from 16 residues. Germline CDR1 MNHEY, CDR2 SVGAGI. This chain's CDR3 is CASSYPGQGATRELFF. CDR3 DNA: TGTGCCAGCAGCTACCCCGGACAGGGGGCGACCAGGGAGCTGTTTTTT.

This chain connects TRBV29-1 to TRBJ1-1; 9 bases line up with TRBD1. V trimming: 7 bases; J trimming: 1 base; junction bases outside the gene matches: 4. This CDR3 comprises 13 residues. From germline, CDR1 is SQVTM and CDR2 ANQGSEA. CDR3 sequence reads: CSAQTGGNTEAFF. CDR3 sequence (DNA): TGCAGCGCTCAGACAGGGGGGAACACTGAAGCTTTCTTT.

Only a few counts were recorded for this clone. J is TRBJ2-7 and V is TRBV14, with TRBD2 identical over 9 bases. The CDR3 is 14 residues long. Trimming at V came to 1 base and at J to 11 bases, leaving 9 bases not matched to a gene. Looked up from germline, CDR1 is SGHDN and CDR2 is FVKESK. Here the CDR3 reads CASSQVRLAVQKYF. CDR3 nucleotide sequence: TGTGCCAGCAGCCAAGTACGACTAGCGGTACAAAAGTACTTC. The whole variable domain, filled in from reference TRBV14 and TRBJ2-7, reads EAGVTQFPSHSVIEKGQTVTLRCDPISGHDNLYWYRRVMGKEIKFLLHFVKESKQDESGMPNNRFLAERTGGTYSTLKVQPAELEDSGVYFCASSQVRLAVQKYFGPGTRLTVT.

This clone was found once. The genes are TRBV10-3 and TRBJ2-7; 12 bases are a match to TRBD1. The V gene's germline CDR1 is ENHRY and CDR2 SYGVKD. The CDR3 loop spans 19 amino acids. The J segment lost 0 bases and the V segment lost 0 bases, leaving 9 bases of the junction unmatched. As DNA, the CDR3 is TGTGCCATCAGTGAGTCGTCGACCGGGACAGGGGGCCCCTCCTACGAGCAGTACTTC. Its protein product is CAISESSTGTGGPSYEQYF.

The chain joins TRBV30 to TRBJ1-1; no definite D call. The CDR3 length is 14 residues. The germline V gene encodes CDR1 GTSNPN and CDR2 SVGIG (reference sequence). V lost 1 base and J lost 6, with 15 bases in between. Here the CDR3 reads CAWSAGRVVPEAFF. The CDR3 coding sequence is TGTGCCTGGAGTGCCGGGAGGGTAGTACCTGAAGCTTTCTTT.

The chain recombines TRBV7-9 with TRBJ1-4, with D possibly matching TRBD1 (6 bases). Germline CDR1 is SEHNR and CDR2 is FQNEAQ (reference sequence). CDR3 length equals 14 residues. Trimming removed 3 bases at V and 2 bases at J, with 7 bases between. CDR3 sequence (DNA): TGTGCCAGCAGCTTTGGACAGACTAATGAAAAACTGTTTTTT. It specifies CASSFGQTNEKLFF.